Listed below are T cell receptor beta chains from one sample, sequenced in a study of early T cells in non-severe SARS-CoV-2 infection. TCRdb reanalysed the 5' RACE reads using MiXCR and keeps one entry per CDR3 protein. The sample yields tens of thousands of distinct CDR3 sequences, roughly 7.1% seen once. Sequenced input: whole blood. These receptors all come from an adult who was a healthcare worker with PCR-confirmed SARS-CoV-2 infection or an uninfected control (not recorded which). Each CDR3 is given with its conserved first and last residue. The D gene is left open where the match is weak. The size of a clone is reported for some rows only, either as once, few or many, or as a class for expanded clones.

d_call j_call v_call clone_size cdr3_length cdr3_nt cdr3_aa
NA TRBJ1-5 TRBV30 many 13 TGTGCCTGGAGTGCCCAGCAGAATCAGCCCCAGCATTTT CAWSAQQNQPQHF
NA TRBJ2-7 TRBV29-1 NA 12 TGCAGCGTCGGGTTCAGGGACGACGAGCAGTACTTC CSVGFRDDEQYF
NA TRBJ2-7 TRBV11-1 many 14 TGTGCCAGCAGCTTTCCGGGACTTACGTACGAGCAGTACTTC CASSFPGLTYEQYF
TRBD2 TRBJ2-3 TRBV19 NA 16 TGTGCCAGTAATCCTGGACTAGCGTTACTCACAGATACGCAGTATTTT CASNPGLALLTDTQYF
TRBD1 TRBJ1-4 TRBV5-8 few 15 TGTGCCAGCAGCCCCGGGACAGGGGGTTTCGAAAAACTGTTTTTT CASSPGTGGFEKLFF
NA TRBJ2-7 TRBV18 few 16 TGTGCCAGCTCTCCCAGGGGGGGACGAAGAACCTACGAGCAGTACTTC CASSPRGGRRTYEQYF
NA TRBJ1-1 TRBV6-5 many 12 TGTGCCAGCCGAAGGCTGAACACTGAAGCTTTCTTT CASRRLNTEAFF
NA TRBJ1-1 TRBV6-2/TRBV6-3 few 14 TGTGCCAGCAGTGGACTGGACATAAACACTGAAGCTTTCTTT CASSGLDINTEAFF
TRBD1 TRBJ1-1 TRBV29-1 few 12 TGCAGCGCCGGGACAGGGGTCACTGAAGCTTTCTTT CSAGTGVTEAFF
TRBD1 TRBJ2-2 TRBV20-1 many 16 TGCAGTGCTAGAGCCTGGACAGGGGCACGTGGCGGGGAGCTGTTTTTT CSARAWTGARGGELFF
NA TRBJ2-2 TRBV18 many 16 TGTGCCAGCTCCCCTGACCCAGGGCCGAACACCGGGGAGCTGTTTTTT CASSPDPGPNTGELFF
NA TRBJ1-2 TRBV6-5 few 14 TGTGCCAGCACTCAATCCCGGGCTAACTATGGCTACACCTTC CASTQSRANYGYTF
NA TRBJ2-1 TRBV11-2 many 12 TGTGCCAGCAGACTAGGAGGCGATGAGCAGTTCTTC CASRLGGDEQFF
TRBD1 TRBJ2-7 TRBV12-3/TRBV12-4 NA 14 TGTGCCAGCAGCCCCGGGACAGGGTTGGTCGAGCAGTACTTC CASSPGTGLVEQYF
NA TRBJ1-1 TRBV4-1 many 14 TGCGCCAGCAGCCCATTTGGACAGAACACTGAAGCTTTCTTT CASSPFGQNTEAFF
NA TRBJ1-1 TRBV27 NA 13 TGTGCCAGCAGTGAAATTAGGAACACTGAAGCTTTCTTT CASSEIRNTEAFF
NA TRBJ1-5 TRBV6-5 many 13 TGTGCCAGCAGTTGGGCAGGAAATCAGCCCCAGCATTTT CASSWAGNQPQHF
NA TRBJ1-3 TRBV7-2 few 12 TGTGCCAGCAGCCTCTCTGGAAACACCATATATTTT CASSLSGNTIYF
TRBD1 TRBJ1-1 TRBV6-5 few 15 TGTGCCAGCAGTTCATCCGGGACAGGGTATAGTGAAGCTTTCTTT CASSSSGTGYSEAFF
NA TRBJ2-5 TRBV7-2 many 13 TGTGCCAGCAGCTTACGTTCAATGGAGACCCAGTACTTC CASSLRSMETQYF
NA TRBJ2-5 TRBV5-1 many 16 TGCGCCAGCAGCGTGGGAGTAGGACTATTTCAGGAGACCCAGTACTTC CASSVGVGLFQETQYF
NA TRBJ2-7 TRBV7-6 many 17 TGTGCCAGCAGCTTAGAAGGGTTAAGCGGCCCCCGGCACGAGCAGTACTTC CASSLEGLSGPRHEQYF
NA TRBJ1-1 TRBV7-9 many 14 TGTGCCAGCAGCCGGGTGGGAGAGAACACTGAAGCTTTCTTT CASSRVGENTEAFF
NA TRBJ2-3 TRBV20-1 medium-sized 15 TGCAGTGCTAGAAGACTACTAGCATCCCCAGATACGCAGTATTTT CSARRLLASPDTQYF
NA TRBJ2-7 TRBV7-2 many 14 TGTGCCAGCAGCTTAGGTTTGAAGTCCTACGAGCAGTACTTC CASSLGLKSYEQYF
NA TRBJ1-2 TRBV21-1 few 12 TGTGCCAGCATCGGAGCTAACTATGGCTACACCTTC CASIGANYGYTF
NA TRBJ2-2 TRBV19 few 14 TGTGCCAGTATCCCTAACAGGGACACCGGGGAGCTGTTTTTT CASIPNRDTGELFF
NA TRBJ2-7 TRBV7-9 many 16 TGTGCCAGCAGCTTAGCATATGGGGATAAGGGCTACGAGCAGTACTTC CASSLAYGDKGYEQYF
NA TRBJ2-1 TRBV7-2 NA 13 TGTGCCAGCAGCTTTCAAAACAGTCAAGGGCAGTTCTTC CASSFQNSQGQFF
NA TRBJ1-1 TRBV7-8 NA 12 TGTGCCAGCAGCTTGACAGACACTGAAGCTTTCTTT CASSLTDTEAFF
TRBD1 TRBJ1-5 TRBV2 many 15 TGTGCCAGCAGCGCGGACAGGAGGGGCAATCAGCCCCAGCATTTT CASSADRRGNQPQHF
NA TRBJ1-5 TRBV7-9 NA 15 TGTGCCAGCAGCCCCCCCGGGGGCAGCAATCAGCCCCAGCATTTT CASSPPGGSNQPQHF
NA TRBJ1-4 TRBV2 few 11 TGTGCCAGCAGGAGGGGGGAAAAACTGTTTTTT CASRRGEKLFF
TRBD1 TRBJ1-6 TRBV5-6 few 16 TGTGCCAGCAGCTGGGCCCTGACAGGGACGGATTCACCCCTCCACTTT CASSWALTGTDSPLHF
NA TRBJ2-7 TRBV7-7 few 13 TGTGCTAGCAGCGAGGGATTAGGTTACGAGCAGTACTTC CASSEGLGYEQYF
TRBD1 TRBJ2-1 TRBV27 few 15 TGTGCCAGCAGTTGGCGGGGACAGGGGGCTAACGAGCAGTTCTTC CASSWRGQGANEQFF
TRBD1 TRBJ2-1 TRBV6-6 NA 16 TGTGCCAGCAGTCCCCGACGAGGACAGGGCCGAAATGAGCAGTTCTTC CASSPRRGQGRNEQFF
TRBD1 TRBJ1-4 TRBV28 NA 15 TGTGCCAGCAGTTCCAGGACAGGGGTTAATGAAAAACTGTTTTTT CASSSRTGVNEKLFF
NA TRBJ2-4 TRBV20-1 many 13 TGCAGTGCTAGAGGACAGGTTAACAACATTCAGTACTTC CSARGQVNNIQYF
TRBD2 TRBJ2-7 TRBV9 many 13 TGTGCCAGCAGCGCCGGCCGGGGGGACGAGCAGTACTTC CASSAGRGDEQYF
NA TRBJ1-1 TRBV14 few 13 TGTGCCAGCAGCCAAGACAGGGTTCCTGAAGCTTTCTTT CASSQDRVPEAFF
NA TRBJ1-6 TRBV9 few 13 TGTGCCAGCAGCGTCGATGTGGGCCGCGACCTCCACTTT CASSVDVGRDLHF
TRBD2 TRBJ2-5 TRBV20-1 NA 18 TGCAGTGCTCTCAGGTCTAGCGGGGGGGCTCTAGGAGCAGAGACCCAGTACTTC CSALRSSGGALGAETQYF
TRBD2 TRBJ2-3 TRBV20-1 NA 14 TGCAGTGCTAGTCGGGGGGTCCGCACAGATACGCAGTATTTT CSASRGVRTDTQYF
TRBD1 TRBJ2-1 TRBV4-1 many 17 TGCGCCAGCAGCCAAGAGGGACAGGGGAGCTCCTACAATGAGCAGTTCTTC CASSQEGQGSSYNEQFF
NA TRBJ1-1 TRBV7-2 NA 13 TGTGCCAGCAGCCCGGGACACGCCACTGAAGCTTTCTTT CASSPGHATEAFF
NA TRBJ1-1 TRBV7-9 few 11 TGTGCCAGCAGCTTAGGGGAAGCGGCTTTCTTT CASSLGEAAFF
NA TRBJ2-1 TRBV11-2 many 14 TGTGCCAGCAGCTTAGAATGGGTTAGCTCTGAGCAGTTCTTC CASSLEWVSSEQFF
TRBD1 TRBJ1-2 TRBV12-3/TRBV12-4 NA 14 TGTGCGCAGGGGGCGGATTCCGGTGGCTATGGCTACACCTTC CAQGADSGGYGYTF
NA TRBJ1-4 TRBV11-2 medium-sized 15 TGTGCCAGCGGTCCTAGGGACGCGCGTGATGAAAAACTGTTTTTT CASGPRDARDEKLFF
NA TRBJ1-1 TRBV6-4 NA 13 TGTGCCAGCAGTGACGAGGGGGGTACTGAAGCTTTCTTT CASSDEGGTEAFF
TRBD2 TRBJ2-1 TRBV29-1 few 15 TGCAGCGTTGCCGGCGGGGGAGCCTCCTACAATGAGCAGTTCTTC CSVAGGGASYNEQFF
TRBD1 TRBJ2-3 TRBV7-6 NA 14 TGTGCCAGCAGCCAGGGACAGAGCACAGATACGCAGTATTTT CASSQGQSTDTQYF
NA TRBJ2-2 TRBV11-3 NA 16 TGTGCCAGCAGCTTAGGGGCAGGGAGAAACACCGGGGAGCTGTTTTTT CASSLGAGRNTGELFF
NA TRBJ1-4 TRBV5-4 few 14 TGTGCCAGCAGCCCGGCCCAGTCACAGGAAAAACTGTTTTTT CASSPAQSQEKLFF
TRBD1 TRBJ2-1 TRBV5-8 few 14 TGTGCCAGCAGCGCGGACAGGGGGGACAATGAGCAGTTCTTC CASSADRGDNEQFF
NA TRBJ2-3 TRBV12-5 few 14 TGTGCTAGTGGTACAGGACTGAGCACAGATACGCAGTATTTT CASGTGLSTDTQYF
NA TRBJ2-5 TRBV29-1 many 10 TGCAGCGCAAGGAGGGAGACCCAGTACTTC CSARRETQYF
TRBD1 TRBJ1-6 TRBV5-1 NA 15 TGCGCCAGCAGCGCGGACGGACAGGAGGCGTCACCCCTCCACTTT CASSADGQEASPLHF
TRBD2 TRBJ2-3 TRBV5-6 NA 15 TGTGCCAGCAGCTCGGTCCGCGGGGGGGCAGATACGCAGTATTTT CASSSVRGGADTQYF